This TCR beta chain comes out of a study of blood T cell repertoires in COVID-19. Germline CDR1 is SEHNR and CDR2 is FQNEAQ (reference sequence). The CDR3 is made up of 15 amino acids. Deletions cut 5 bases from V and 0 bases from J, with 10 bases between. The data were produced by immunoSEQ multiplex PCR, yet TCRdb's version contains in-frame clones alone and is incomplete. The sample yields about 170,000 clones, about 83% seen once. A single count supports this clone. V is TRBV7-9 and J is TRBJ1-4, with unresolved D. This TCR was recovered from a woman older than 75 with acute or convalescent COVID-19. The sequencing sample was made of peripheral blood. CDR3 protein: CASSRGLATNEKLFF. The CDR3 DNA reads TGTGCCAGCAGCCGTGGCCTGGCAACTAATGAAAAACTGTTTTTT.